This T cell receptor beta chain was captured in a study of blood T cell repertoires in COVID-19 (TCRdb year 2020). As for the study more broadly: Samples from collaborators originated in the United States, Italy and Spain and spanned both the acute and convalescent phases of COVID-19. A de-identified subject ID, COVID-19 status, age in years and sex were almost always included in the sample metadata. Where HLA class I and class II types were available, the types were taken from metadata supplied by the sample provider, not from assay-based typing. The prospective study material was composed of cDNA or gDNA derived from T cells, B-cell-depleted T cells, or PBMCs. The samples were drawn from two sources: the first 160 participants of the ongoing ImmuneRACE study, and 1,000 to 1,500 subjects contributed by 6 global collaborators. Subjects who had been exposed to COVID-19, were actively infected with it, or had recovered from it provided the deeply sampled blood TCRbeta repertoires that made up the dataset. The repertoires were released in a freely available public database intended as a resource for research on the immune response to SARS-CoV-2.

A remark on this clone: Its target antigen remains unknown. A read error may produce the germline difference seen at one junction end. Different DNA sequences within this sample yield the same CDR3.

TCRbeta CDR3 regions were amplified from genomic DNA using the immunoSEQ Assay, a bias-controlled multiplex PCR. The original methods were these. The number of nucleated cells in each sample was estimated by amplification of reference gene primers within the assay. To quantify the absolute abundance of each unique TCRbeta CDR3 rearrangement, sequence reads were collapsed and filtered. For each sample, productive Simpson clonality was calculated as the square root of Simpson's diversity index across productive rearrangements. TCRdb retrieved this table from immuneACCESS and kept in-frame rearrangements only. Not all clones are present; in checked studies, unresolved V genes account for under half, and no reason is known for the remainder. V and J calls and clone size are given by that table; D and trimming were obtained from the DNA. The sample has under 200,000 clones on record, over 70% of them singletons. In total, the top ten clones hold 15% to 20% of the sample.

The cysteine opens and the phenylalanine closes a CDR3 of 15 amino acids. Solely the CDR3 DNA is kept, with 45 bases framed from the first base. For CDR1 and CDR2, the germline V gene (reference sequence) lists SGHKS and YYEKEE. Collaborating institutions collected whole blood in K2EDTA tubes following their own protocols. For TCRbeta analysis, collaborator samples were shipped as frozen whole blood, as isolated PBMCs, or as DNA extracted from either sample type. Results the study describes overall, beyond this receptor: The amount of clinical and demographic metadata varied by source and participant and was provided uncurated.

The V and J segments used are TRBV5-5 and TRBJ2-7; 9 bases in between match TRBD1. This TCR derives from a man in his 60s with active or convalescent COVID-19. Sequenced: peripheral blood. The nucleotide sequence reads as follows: TGTGCCAGCAGCCTGGTGGGGACAGGGCTCTACGAACAGTACTTC. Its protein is CASSLVGTGLYEQYF. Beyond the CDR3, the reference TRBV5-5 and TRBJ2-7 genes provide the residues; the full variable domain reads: DAGVTQSPTHLIKTRGQQVTLRCSPISGHKSVSWYQQVLGQGPQFIFQYYEKEERGRGNFPDRFSARQFPNYSSELNVNALLLGDSALYLCASSLVGTGLYEQYFGPGTRLTVT.